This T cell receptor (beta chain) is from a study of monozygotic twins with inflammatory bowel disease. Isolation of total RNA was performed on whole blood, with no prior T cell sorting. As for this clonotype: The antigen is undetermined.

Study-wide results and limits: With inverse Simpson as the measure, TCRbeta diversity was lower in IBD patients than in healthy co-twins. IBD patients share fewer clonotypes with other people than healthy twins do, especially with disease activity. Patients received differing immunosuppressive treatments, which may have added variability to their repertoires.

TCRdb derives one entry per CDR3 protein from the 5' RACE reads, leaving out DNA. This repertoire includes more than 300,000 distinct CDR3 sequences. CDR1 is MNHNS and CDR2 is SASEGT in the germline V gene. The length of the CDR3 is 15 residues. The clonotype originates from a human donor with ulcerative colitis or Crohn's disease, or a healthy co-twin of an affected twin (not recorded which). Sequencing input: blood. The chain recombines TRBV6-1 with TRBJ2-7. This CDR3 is CASIRSDGSSYEQYF.